This entry features one T cell receptor beta chain sequence. No antigen is known for it. Other DNA sequences in the sample encode the same CDR3. Everyone who donated was a Caucasian adult who lived in Nashville, Tennessee. The data stem from a study of shared clonotypes between healthy human individuals. Study-wide results and limits: An expected dependence of interdonor clonotype sharing on sequencing depth was noted.

The CDR3 consists of 14 residues. Germline loops: CDR1 SEHNR, CDR2 FQNEAQ (reference sequence). V was shortened by 4 bases and J by 4 bases, with 10 bases between the two germline ends. Each replicate PCR on the sorted subsets used roughly 210 ng DNA (around 30,000 T cell genomes). The table came from immunoSEQ multiplex PCR; TCRdb's copy has only in-frame clones and leaves some out. This sample has some 2,100,000 clones; approximately 96% occur once, and the top ten carry over 0.1%. The sequence was obtained from a man aged 18 to 30 in good health. Sequences were obtained from naive CD4+ T cells sorted from blood. Subset meaning: CD45RA+ positively selected. The chain joins TRBV7-9 to TRBJ1-4; D not resolved. The CDR3: CASSYRTDNEKLFF. CDR3 nucleotides: TGTGCCAGCAGCTACCGGACGGATAATGAAAAACTGTTTTTT.